This TCR beta chain was recorded in a study of tumor and adjacent non-tumor tissue in lung cancer. Study overall: Patients comprised about eleven adenocarcinoma, 2 squamous cell carcinoma and 1 small cell lung cancer.

Three rounds of nested PCR, following a modified ARM-PCR protocol, produced the TCRbeta library. Each CDR3 protein is one row after TCRdb ran MiXCR on the multiplex PCR reads. The sample holds 40,000 to 45,000 distinct CDR3 sequences, 60% to 70% seen once. No cell sorting was done before RNA was extracted from the tissue. Distant lung tissue was collected more than 3 cm away from the tumor edge. This CDR3 has 16 amino acids. Germline V lookup: CDR1 SGHNT, CDR2 YENEEA. Concerning this clonotype itself: A junction end diverges from the germline sequence, so it may reflect a read error.

The sequenced sample was distant non-tumor lung tissue. The rearrangement uses TRBV11-3 and TRBJ2-3, with TRBD1 identical over 8 bases. This sequence originates from a woman between 35 and 50 years old with non-small cell lung cancer. CDR3 bases: TGTGTCAGCAGACTTCGAACAGGGGGAATGATAGATACGCAGTATTTT. This codes for CVSRLRTGGMIDTQYF.